This T cell receptor (beta chain) was found in a study of post-analysis software for immune sequencing data. Overall study findings and caveats: There were about 5 TRBV segments more frequent in patients than controls, and TRBV5-6, TRBV5-1 and TRBV20-1 were among them.

This clonotype was detected only a few times. Its antigen is as yet unknown. Included in the TCR beta cDNA libraries were unique molecular identifiers. MiXCR, applied by TCRdb to the PCR reads, yields one record per CDR3 protein. The data contain hundreds of thousands of distinct CDR3 sequences, 30% to 45% of them singletons. The CDR3 extends over 15 amino acids. V shed 1 base and J 3 bases; nucleotides not matched to a gene: 4. The germline V gene has CDR1 SEHNR and CDR2 FQNEAQ (reference sequence). V gene TRBV7-9 combines with J gene TRBJ2-7; TRBD2 matches 9 bases. This TCR was sampled from a girl under 18 with multiple sclerosis. Sequenced input: blood. The chain's CDR3 is CASSLGLAGIYEQYF. Written as DNA, the CDR3 is TGTGCCAGCAGCTTAGGGCTAGCGGGGATCTACGAGCAGTACTTC.